Below, one T cell receptor (beta chain) is given with its context. Its specificity is unknown. Other DNA sequences in the sample encode the same CDR3. Each sample came from a Caucasian adult donor living in Nashville, Tennessee. This sample was taken from a study of shared clonotypes between healthy human individuals. Across the study: Per-donor plates numbered three CD4 naive, three CD4 memory, two CD8 naive and one CD8 memory.

Study-wide results and limits: Naive CD4 clonotype sharing across a few donors was 5% to 6%.

Genomic DNA from each subset was divided evenly over several immunoSEQ plates. Repertoires were generated with immunoSEQ multiplex PCR, while TCRdb's copy carries only in-frame clones and drops some. This table holds more than 2 million clones, almost 96% found once. This clonotype was sampled from a man aged 18 to 30 in good health. The material sequenced was naive CD4+ T cells sorted from blood. Subset noted: CD45RA+ positively selected.

CDR3 coding DNA: TGTGCCTGGAGGCTGGGGAACACCGGGGAGCTGTTTTTT. It translates to CAWRLGNTGELFF. This chain joins TRBV30 and TRBJ2-2; D is unresolved. Trimming shortened V by 3 bases and J by 1 base, and 6 bases separated the two germline ends. Germline CDR1 is GTSNPN and CDR2 is SVGIG (reference sequence). CDR3 length equals 13 residues.